This entry lists 31 T cell receptor beta chains sequenced from one sample in a study of cytotoxic CD8 clonotypes in ibrutinib-treated CLL. The protocol was immunoSEQ multiplex PCR, while the TCRdb copy is restricted to in-frame clones and leaves out a portion. This repertoire shows approximately 300,000 clones, just under 80% found once; its top ten account for about 6.7%. The source was PBMCs, collected before ibrutinib treatment. Receptors were obtained from a human donor with chronic lymphocytic leukemia.

This chain links TRBV2 with TRBJ2-5; weak D call: TRBD1 (6 bases). With 7 bases removed from V and 0 bases from J, the gap between germline ends came to 12 bases. The germline V gene encodes CDR1 SNHLY and CDR2 FYNNEI. The CDR3 spans 14 residues. The CDR3 here is CASKGHKNQETQYF. The CDR3 coding sequence is TGTGCCAGCAAGGGACATAAAAACCAAGAGACCCAGTACTTC. Full variable domain (rest looked up from reference TRBV2 and TRBJ2-5): EPEVTQTPSHQVTQMGQEVILRCVPISNHLYFYWYRQILGQKVEFLVSFYNNEISEKSEIFDDQFSVERPDGSNFTLKIRSTKLEDSAMYFCASKGHKNQETQYFGPGTRLLVL.

The chain has TRBV25-1 and TRBJ2-5; tentatively, D is TRBD2 (6 bases). Germline assignment: CDR1 MGHDK and CDR2 SYGVNS. Trimming took off 8 bases at V and 1 base at J, with 20 bases between the two ends. This CDR3 contains 16 residues. The DNA of the CDR3 is TGTGCCAGCGGATCAACGCTGGGGGACTCCCAAGAGACCCAGTACTTC. It yields the protein CASGSTLGDSQETQYF. Using reference TRBV25-1 and TRBJ2-5 for the parts outside the CDR3, the full variable domain is EADIYQTPRYLVIGTGKKITLECSQTMGHDKMYWYQQDPGMELHLIHYSYGVNSTEKGDLSSESTVSRIRTEHFPLTLESARPSHTSQYLCASGSTLGDSQETQYFGPGTRLLVL.

This chain links TRBV4-3 with TRBJ1-2; 8 bases agree with TRBD1. From germline, CDR1 is LGHNA and CDR2 YSLEER. The CDR3 totals 16 residues. Trimming removed 1 base from V and 1 base from J; junction bases left unmatched: 5. This CDR3 reads CASSQVVTGGNYGYTF. CDR3 sequence (DNA): TGCGCCAGCAGCCAAGTAGTTACAGGGGGTAACTATGGCTACACCTTC.

The chain employs TRBV11-3 and TRBJ2-2, with D tentatively TRBD1 or TRBD2 (5 bases each). Germline CDR1 is SGHNT and CDR2 is YENEEA. The CDR3 totals 14 residues. V lost 4 bases, J lost 3 bases, and 9 bases lay in between. The CDR3 sequence is CASSSEGYTGELFF. The CDR3 nucleotides read TGTGCCAGCAGCTCCGAGGGGTACACCGGGGAGCTGTTTTTT.

The chain couples TRBV30 to TRBJ2-5, with 14 bases identical to TRBD2. The CDR3 is 16 residues long. Unmatched junction bases numbered 8, after V lost 4 bases and J lost 4 bases. The V gene's germline CDR1 is GTSNPN and CDR2 SVGIG (reference sequence). For the CDR3, the DNA is TGTGCCTGGACGGTGGGACTAGCGGGAGAGGGAGAGACCCAGTACTTC. It codes for CAWTVGLAGEGETQYF.

The CDR3 region is CSVRTSGSSSSYEQYF. The DNA for the CDR3 is TGCAGCGTTAGGACTAGCGGGAGCTCGAGTTCCTACGAGCAGTACTTC. The chain carries TRBV29-1 and TRBJ2-7, with 13 bases matching TRBD2. This CDR3 is built from 16 residues. Germline V gene sequence: CDR1 SQVTM, CDR2 ANQGSEA. J gave up 1 base and V 5 bases, and 8 bases lay outside the gene matches.

This clone turned up a few times. The CDR3, as DNA: TGTGCCAGCTCTACAGGAGTTAACTATGGCTACACCTTC. Translating gives CASSTGVNYGYTF. V gene TRBV18 combines with J gene TRBJ1-2, with D tentatively TRBD1 (5 bases). Trimming cost V 6 bases and J 1 base, with 9 bases left between them. This CDR3 region has 13 residues. CDR1 and CDR2 from the germline V gene are KGHSH and LQKENI. The variable domain in full, with the rest retrieved from reference TRBV18 and TRBJ1-2, is NAGVMQNPRHLVRRRGQEARLRCSPMKGHSHVYWYRQLPEEGLKFMVYLQKENIIDESGMPKERFSAEFPKEGPSILRIQQVVRGDSAAYFCASSTGVNYGYTFGSGTRLTVV.

The V gene is TRBV7-2, the J gene TRBJ2-1; D could derive from TRBD1 or TRBD2 (5 bases each). Germline-derived CDR1 and CDR2 are SGHTA and FQGNSA. With 3 bases removed from V and 3 bases from J, the gap between germline ends came to 9 bases. The CDR3 loop spans 14 amino acids. CDR3 amino acids: CASSFRDGYNEQFF. For the CDR3, the DNA is TGTGCCAGCAGCTTCCGGGACGGCTACAATGAGCAGTTCTTC.

The gene calls are TRBV27 and TRBJ2-2; 8 positions agree with TRBD2. J gave up 4 bases and V 3 bases, and 4 bases lay outside the gene matches. CDR1 is MNHEY and CDR2 is SMNVEV in the germline V gene (reference sequence). The CDR3 has 15 amino acids. CDR3 amino acids: CASSFSGAGTGELFF. The CDR3 coding sequence is TGTGCCAGCAGTTTTAGCGGGGCGGGCACCGGGGAGCTGTTTTTT.

This sequence joins TRBV9 and TRBJ2-3; 14 bases align to TRBD2. This CDR3 has 17 residues. Per the germline V gene, CDR1 is SGDLS and CDR2 is YYNGEE. V was pared by 4 bases and J by 4 bases, with 8 bases of the junction left unmatched. CDR3 DNA sequence: TGTGCCAGCAGCTTCCCGACTAGCGGGAGGGCCGCAGATACGCAGTATTTT. The encoded protein is CASSFPTSGRAADTQYF.

This chain joins TRBV6-6 and TRBJ1-1, with D unresolved. CDR1 and CDR2 from the germline V gene are MNHNY and SVGAGI (reference sequence). V was cut by 7 bases and J by 11 bases, with 20 bases left in between. CDR3 size: 13 residues. The CDR3 region is CASKSHTAGRAFF. The CDR3 DNA reads as TGTGCCAGCAAATCACATACCGCCGGTCGGGCTTTCTTT.

The CDR3 region has the DNA TGTGCCAGCAGCGGACTAGTTTGCACAGATACGCAGTATTTT. Its translation is CASSGLVCTDTQYF. V gene TRBV21-1 combines with J gene TRBJ2-3; TRBD2 is the table's D call and was not checked against the DNA. TRBV21-1 is a pseudogene. This CDR3 comprises 14 residues.

The chain combines TRBV29-1 with TRBJ2-3, with TRBD2 matching over 10 bases. Germline V gives CDR1 SQVTM, CDR2 ANQGSEA. There are 14 residues in the CDR3. V lost 6 bases, J lost 3 bases, and 6 bases stayed unmatched. CDR3 amino acids: CSVATSGTTDTQYF. The DNA for the CDR3 is TGCAGCGTGGCCACTAGCGGGACAACAGATACGCAGTATTTT.

The chain links TRBV4-1 to TRBJ1-2, with 7 bases lining up with TRBD1. Germline-derived CDR1 and CDR2 are MGHRA and YSYEKL. The CDR3 consists of 16 residues. The J segment lost 6 bases and the V segment lost 3 bases, leaving 13 bases of the junction unmatched. CDR3 residues: CASSHIPPRQGDGYTF. The DNA for the CDR3 is TGCGCCAGCAGCCATATACCCCCCCGGCAGGGGGATGGCTACACCTTC.

This clone was seen a few times. This chain joins TRBV7-9 and TRBJ1-4; TRBD1 matches at 7 bases. Per germline, CDR1 SEHNR and CDR2 FQNEAQ (reference sequence). The CDR3 is made up of 14 amino acids. After removal of 5 bases from V and 7 bases from J, the junction contained 7 bases not matched to a gene. The CDR3 loop reads CASSQGGAAEKLFF. CDR3 DNA sequence: TGTGCCAGCAGCCAAGGGGGCGCGGCTGAAAAACTGTTTTTT.

The chain is built from TRBV20-1 and TRBJ2-2, with D maybe TRBD1 (6 bases). CDR1 is DFQATT and CDR2 is SNEGSKA in the germline V gene (reference sequence). CDR3 length: 11 amino acids. Written as DNA, the CDR3 is TGCAGCGCCAGGGGCACCGGGGAGCTGTTTTTT. It yields the protein CSARGTGELFF.

This clone has a handful of counts. CDR3 region: CSVPSGSVYNEQFF. The DNA for the CDR3 is TGCAGCGTCCCTAGCGGGAGTGTTTACAATGAGCAGTTCTTC. The chain is built from TRBV29-1 and TRBJ2-1, with 10 positions matching TRBD2. Per the germline V gene, CDR1 is SQVTM and CDR2 is ANQGSEA. The CDR3 consists of 14 residues. J lost 4 bases, V lost 6 bases, and 6 bases had no gene match.

This chain uses TRBV30 with TRBJ1-4; D unclear. V lost 2 bases to trimming and J lost 0 bases, with 7 bases between them. Germline CDR1 is GTSNPN and CDR2 is SVGIG (reference sequence). The CDR3 runs 14 residues. The CDR3 region is CAWSRLPTNEKLFF. The DNA of the CDR3 is TGTGCCTGGAGTCGACTCCCAACTAATGAAAAACTGTTTTTT.

V and J are TRBV10-3 and TRBJ2-1; 13 bases map to TRBD2. The V gene end was trimmed by 8 bases and the J gene end by 6 bases; junction bases not matched to a gene: 4. CDR3 length equals 14 residues. CDR1 is ENHRY, CDR2 SYGVKD, per germline. The CDR3 nucleotides are TGTGCCATCCAACTAGCGGGAGGGACCAATGAGCAGTTCTTC. This codes for CAIQLAGGTNEQFF.

A single count supports this clone. At one boundary the junction diverges from the germline segment, which might be a read error. This chain uses TRBV28 with TRBJ2-7; D is ambiguous. CDR3 length equals 13 residues. Germline CDR1 reads MDHEN; CDR2 reads SYDVKM. Written as DNA, the CDR3 is TGTGCCAGCAGTTCGCGTGCGGAACAGTTCATAATTTTC. This sequence encodes CASSSRAEQFIIF.

The chain links TRBV6-5 to TRBJ2-7; 9 positions agree with TRBD1. Germline CDR1 is MNHEY and CDR2 is SVGAGI. The CDR3 totals 15 residues. Germline trimming cut 6 bases from V and 0 bases from J; bases unmatched to any gene: 6. The CDR3 nucleotides read TGTGCCAGCAGACGCCGGGACAGGGCCTCCTACGAGCAGTACTTC. Amino acid sequence: CASRRRDRASYEQYF.

This rearrangement joins TRBV18 to TRBJ1-2, with TRBD1 as a possible D gene (6 bases). Trimming left V 5 bases short and J 3 bases short, with 13 bases between. The CDR3 has 14 residues. The germline gives CDR1 KGHSH, CDR2 LQKENI. The chain's CDR3 is CASSSGQSHYGYTF. CDR3 coding DNA: TGTGCCAGCTCATCAGGACAGTCCCACTATGGCTACACCTTC.

The chain couples TRBV13 to TRBJ1-2, with D maybe TRBD1 (5 bases). The CDR3 runs to 15 residues. V was shortened by 0 bases and J by 6 bases, with 14 bases between the two germline ends. The V gene's germline CDR1 is PRHDT and CDR2 FYEKMQ (reference sequence). The CDR3 here is CASSLGTGRVDGYTF. Written as DNA, the CDR3 is TGTGCCAGCAGCTTAGGCACAGGCAGGGTGGATGGCTACACCTTC.

The chain is built from TRBV11-2 and TRBJ2-1; D is unclear. This CDR3 has 15 residues. V lost 2 bases to trimming and J lost 5 bases, with 13 bases between them. Germline V gene lookup returns CDR1 SGHAT and CDR2 FQNNGV. Here the CDR3 DNA reads TGTGCCAGCAGCTTATATCGCGGACCAGACAATGAGCAGTTCTTC. Protein sequence: CASSLYRGPDNEQFF.

V is TRBV28 and J is TRBJ2-1, with TRBD2 as a possible D gene (5 bases). CDR1 is MDHEN and CDR2 is SYDVKM in the germline V gene. V was shortened by 2 bases and J by 8 bases, with 28 bases between the two germline ends. The CDR3 is 19 amino acids. CDR3 sequence (DNA): TGTGCCAGCAGTTTAAGCCCCACGGAGGCTAGCCCGGACTTCGATGAGCAGTTCTTC. Protein sequence: CASSLSPTEASPDFDEQFF. The entire variable domain, with the rest obtained from reference TRBV28 and TRBJ2-1, is as follows: DVKVTQSSRYLVKRTGEKVFLECVQDMDHENMFWYRQDPGLGLRLIYFSYDVKMKEKGDIPEGYSVSREKKERFSLILESASTNQTSMYLCASSLSPTEASPDFDEQFFGPGTRLTVL.

This clone was counted only a few times. The chain uses TRBV30 and TRBJ1-2; no firm D call. Germline V gives CDR1 GTSNPN, CDR2 SVGIG (reference sequence). The CDR3 is 13 amino acids. V dropped 6 bases and J dropped 4 bases, with 15 bases sitting between them. DNA for the CDR3: TGTGCCTGCCCGAACATCCTACTCTATGGCTACACCTTC. It encodes CACPNILLYGYTF.

The gene calls are TRBV4-1 and TRBJ1-2; D is perhaps TRBD1 (5 bases). There are 14 residues in the CDR3. Germline CDR1 reads MGHRA; CDR2 reads YSYEKL. With 2 bases removed from V and 10 bases from J, the gap between germline ends came to 17 bases. The CDR3 DNA reads TGCGCCAGCAGCCAACCCCCTGGACATAGGAACTACACCTTC. It yields the protein CASSQPPGHRNYTF.

V is TRBV15 and J is TRBJ2-7; D gene ambiguous. Looked up from germline, CDR1 is LNHNV and CDR2 is YYDKDF (reference sequence). The CDR3 has 14 amino acids. V was clipped by 1 base and J by 3 bases, with 10 bases between them. The CDR3 DNA is TGTGCCACCAGCAGAGGTGTCGTCGACTACGAGCAGTACTTC. This encodes CATSRGVVDYEQYF.

The genes are TRBV19 and TRBJ2-2; D gene ambiguous. The CDR3 has 14 amino acids. Deletions cut 6 bases from V and 1 base from J, with 9 bases between. Germline V gives CDR1 LNHDA, CDR2 SQIVND (reference sequence). DNA of the CDR3: TGTGCCAGTAGGCTCCCCCAGAACACCGGGGAGCTGTTTTTT. As protein: CASRLPQNTGELFF.

This clone showed up just a few times. The chain links TRBV5-6 to TRBJ2-1; D is tentatively TRBD1 or TRBD2 (5 bases each). V lost 2 bases and J lost 7, with 7 bases in between. Germline loops: CDR1 SGHDT, CDR2 YYEEEE. The CDR3 contains 12 residues. The CDR3 DNA reads TGTGCCAGCAGCTTTGGGGGAAATGAGCAGTTCTTC. Its translation: CASSFGGNEQFF.

The V call is TRBV5-8, the J call TRBJ2-3, with D perhaps TRBD1 or TRBD2 (5 bases each). The CDR3 is made up of 16 amino acids. Trimming removed 4 bases at V and 4 bases at J, with 19 bases between. The germline V gene has CDR1 SGHTS and CDR2 YDEGEE. CDR3 coding DNA: TGTGCCAGCAGCCGCACGAGGGGTGCGAGGGCAGATACGCAGTATTTT. Its protein product is CASSRTRGARADTQYF. The full variable domain, completed using reference TRBV5-8 and TRBJ2-3, is EAGVTQSPTHLIKTRGQQATLRCSPISGHTSVYWYQQALGLGLQFLLWYDEGEERNRGNFPPRFSGRQFPNYSSELNVNALELEDSALYLCASSRTRGARADTQYFGPGTRLTVL.